A single sample gave rise to the 18 T cell receptor beta chains below, sequenced in a study of blood T cell repertoires in COVID-19 (dated by TCRdb to the early 2020s). The library was made by the immunoSEQ multiplex PCR assay. TCRdb obtained this table from immuneACCESS and retained in-frame rearrangements with V and J assigned. These tables miss some clones; where compared with another copy, unresolved V genes account for less than half of the shortfall, and the remainder is unexplained. A total of roughly 65,000 clones appear in this sample, over 65% of them only once. The ten largest clones add up to under 30% of the sample. The sample taken for sequencing was peripheral blood. These receptor sequences come from a human donor in a cohort sampled during active COVID-19.

V and J are TRBV7-2 and TRBJ2-2; D is perhaps TRBD2 (6 bases). CDR1 and CDR2 from the germline V gene are SGHTA and FQGNSA. There are 13 residues in the CDR3. V was trimmed by 5 bases and J by 7 bases, leaving 11 bases between them. The CDR3 reads CASSPGVSGELFF. DNA of the CDR3: TGTGCCAGCAGCCCGGGGGTCAGCGGGGAGCTGTTTTTT.

This rearrangement joins TRBV19 to TRBJ1-3, with D uncertain. The CDR3 spans 15 residues. Germline V lookup: CDR1 LNHDA, CDR2 SQIVND (reference sequence). The V end was cut by 10 bases, the J end by 0 bases, with 16 bases between. CDR3 amino acids: CATSIMGPSGNTIYF. The CDR3 DNA reads as TGTGCCACCAGCATTATGGGCCCCTCTGGAAACACCATATATTTT.

V gene TRBV3-1 (or the pseudogene TRBV3-2) combines with J gene TRBJ2-2; 7 nucleotides match TRBD1. The CDR3 covers 13 residues. Germline V CDR1 and CDR2: LGHDT, YNNKEL (reference sequence). Trimming removed 9 bases from V and 4 bases from J; junction bases left unmatched: 5. CDR3 nucleotides: TGTGCCAGACGACAGGGCCCCACCGGGGAGCTGTTTTTT. Translation: CARRQGPTGELFF.

The chain carries TRBV7-9 and TRBJ1-1; possible D gene TRBD1, 5 bases. Germline V gene sequence: CDR1 SEHNR, CDR2 FQNEAQ (reference sequence). V was cut by 5 bases and J by 10 bases, with 20 bases left in between. CDR3 length: 14 residues. This CDR3 is CASSPLVGGIVAFF. CDR3 DNA: TGTGCCAGCAGCCCCTTGGTGGGGGGAATAGTAGCTTTCTTT.

The chain combines TRBV9 with TRBJ2-2; TRBD2 matches 8 bases. CDR1 and CDR2 from the germline V gene are SGDLS and YYNGEE. V lost 4 bases and J lost 4; bases outside the gene matches: 12. CDR3 length equals 17 residues. CDR3: CASSPRGTREVTGELFF. Here the CDR3 DNA reads TGTGCCAGCAGCCCTCGAGGGACTAGAGAAGTCACCGGGGAGCTGTTTTTT.

The rearrangement uses TRBV9 and TRBJ1-3, with D maybe TRBD1 (5 bases). V was trimmed by 0 bases and J by 0 bases, leaving 7 bases between them. The CDR3 has 15 amino acids. Per the germline V gene, CDR1 is SGDLS and CDR2 is YYNGEE. The CDR3 region has the DNA TGTGCCAGCAGCGTAGACGGGGGCTCTGGAAACACCATATATTTT. Amino acid sequence: CASSVDGGSGNTIYF.

This rearrangement joins TRBV19 to TRBJ1-3; D unclear. V gave up 3 bases and J gave up 0 bases, with 9 bases separating them. The CDR3 runs to 15 residues. Germline V lookup: CDR1 LNHDA, CDR2 SQIVND (reference sequence). CDR3 sequence reads: CASSIYEDSGNTIYF. In DNA form, the CDR3 reads TGTGCCAGTAGTATTTACGAGGACTCTGGAAACACCATATATTTT.

The CDR3 sequence is CSVDDRGLSTDTQYF. In nucleotides, the CDR3 is TGCAGCGTTGACGACAGGGGACTATCCACAGATACGCAGTATTTT. The V call is TRBV29-1, the J call TRBJ2-3; TRBD1 might be the D (8 bases). The CDR3 totals 15 residues. Germline V CDR1 and CDR2: SQVTM, ANQGSEA. Trimming removed 3 bases from V and 2 bases from J, with 15 bases in between.

This clone has only one observation. The chain uses TRBV5-1 and TRBJ2-3; TRBD1 matches at 8 bases. The CDR3 spans 16 residues. V shed 4 bases, J shed 0 bases, and the junction held 7 bases outside the gene matches. CDR1 and CDR2 from the germline V gene are SGHRS and YFSETQ. The DNA of the CDR3 is TGCGCCAGCAGCGGAGGGACAGGCTCTAGCACAGATACGCAGTATTTT. It codes for CASSGGTGSSTDTQYF.

The chain joins TRBV19 to TRBJ2-4; D perhaps matches TRBD2 (6 bases). CDR3 length: 14 amino acids. Trimming pared 3 bases from V and 0 bases from J, leaving 6 bases between. Germline assignment: CDR1 LNHDA and CDR2 SQIVND (reference sequence). CDR3: CASSIGGAKNIQYF. CDR3 nucleotides: TGTGCCAGTAGTATCGGGGGAGCCAAAAACATTCAGTACTTC.

The rearrangement uses TRBV6-6 and TRBJ2-2; the D gene is possibly TRBD1 (6 bases). Germline-derived CDR1 and CDR2 are MNHNY and SVGAGI (reference sequence). V was shortened by 6 bases and J by 2 bases, with 16 bases between the two germline ends. This CDR3 is built from 16 residues. The CDR3 nucleotides are TGTGCCAGCAGCCCCGCCGGACAGACTAACACCGGGGAGCTGTTTTTT. Translating it yields CASSPAGQTNTGELFF.

This chain links TRBV7-2 with TRBJ2-5, with D possibly matching TRBD2 (6 bases). The CDR3 runs 15 residues. Germline V gene sequence: CDR1 SGHTA, CDR2 FQGNSA. V was pared by 5 bases and J by 0 bases, with 13 bases between. The CDR3 DNA is TGTGCCAGCAGCCCGCCTGGGGGGTACCAAGAGACCCAGTACTTC. Protein product: CASSPPGGYQETQYF.

CDR3 DNA: TGCGCCAGCAGCCCCGACCCACAGGGGCTAGCGGGAGGTCCGGGCACCGGGGAGCTGTTTTTT. It encodes CASSPDPQGLAGGPGTGELFF. This rearrangement joins TRBV4-1 to TRBJ2-2; 11 positions agree with TRBD2. Germline CDR1 MGHRA, CDR2 YSYEKL. The CDR3 extends over 21 amino acids. V lost 4 bases, J lost 4 bases, and 20 bases stayed unmatched.

This clone appeared once. V is TRBV18 and J is TRBJ2-3, with D unclear. This CDR3 is built from 13 residues. V shed 5 bases and J shed 0 bases, with 6 bases lying between them. The germline V gene encodes CDR1 KGHSH and CDR2 LQKENI. Written as DNA, the CDR3 is TGTGCCAGCTCAGCCGGTAGCACAGATACGCAGTATTTT. Protein sequence: CASSAGSTDTQYF.

This clone was counted between two and nine times. DNA for the CDR3: TGTGCCAGCAGCCCGGACCATCGGGGCTATGGCTACACCTTC. Translated, it gives CASSPDHRGYGYTF. The chain joins TRBV7-9 to TRBJ1-2; D is unclear. Looked up from germline, CDR1 is SEHNR and CDR2 is FQNEAQ (reference sequence). V shed 5 bases and J shed 4 bases, with 14 bases lying between them. This CDR3 region has 14 residues.

This clone was picked up a small number of times. The same CDR3 arises from other DNA sequences in this sample as well. The chain joins TRBV19 to TRBJ2-2; 9 nucleotides match TRBD2. Germline V gene sequence: CDR1 LNHDA, CDR2 SQIVND (reference sequence). The V and J ends lost 10 bases and 4 bases, in that order; junction bases with no gene match: 7. The CDR3 sequence is 14 residues long. The CDR3 DNA sequence: TGTGCCACCGACGGGCGGGAGGGCACCGGGGAGCTGTTTTTT. Translated, it gives CATDGREGTGELFF.

The CDR3 here is CASSQDRGAEETQYF. CDR3 sequence (DNA): TGCGCCAGCAGCCAAGATCGGGGGGCAGAAGAGACCCAGTACTTC. The rearrangement uses TRBV4-1 and TRBJ2-5; a possible D gene is TRBD2 (7 bases). From germline, CDR1 is MGHRA and CDR2 YSYEKL. V lost 0 bases and J lost 3, with 11 bases in between. CDR3 length equals 15 residues.

The chain links TRBV10-3 to TRBJ2-3; TRBD2 aligns across 13 bases. The length of the CDR3 is 17 residues. Germline CDR1 and CDR2: ENHRY and SYGVKD. J lost 1 base, V lost 4 bases, and 5 bases had no gene match. The CDR3: CAISGSGLAGGTDTQYF. Written as DNA, the CDR3 is TGTGCCATCAGTGGGAGCGGACTAGCGGGGGGCACAGATACGCAGTATTTT.